The following is a TCR beta chain sequence with its context. These data come from a study of response to subunit inactivated influenza vaccine. This CDR3 is built from 14 residues. V shed 0 bases and J shed 4 bases, with 12 bases lying between them. Germline CDR1 reads DFQATT; CDR2 reads SNEGSKA (reference sequence). TCRdb analysed the RT-PCR reads with MiXCR anew, one entry per CDR3 protein. The sample includes about 540,000 distinct CDR3 sequences, approximately 24% seen only once; the top ten take 2.8%. Separately, the same data were catalogued under a study of T cells expressing NK-cell markers. That report adds: 5'RACE template switching with UMIs generated TCR beta cDNA. Among the eight sequenced donors, seven tested HCMV-seropositive and one tested seronegative. Several of the experiments relied on an anti-gamma-delta TCR antibody so that only alpha-beta TCR T cells were sorted.

The sample was CD4+ T cells sorted from PBMCs, taken about 12 days after vaccination. This TCR was sampled from a man aged 45-60 years who received an inactivated influenza vaccine. The chain combines TRBV20-1 with TRBJ1-2; D is ambiguous. Written as DNA, the CDR3 is TGCAGTGCTAGAGATTCCGGGGTAATCTATGGCTACACCTTC. Its protein is CSARDSGVIYGYTF.